One and the same sample provided the 31 T cell receptor beta chains below, sequenced in a study of identical twins. TCRdb fed the 5' RACE reads into MiXCR, producing one record per CDR3 protein. This sample has 460,000 or so distinct CDR3 sequences, with over 12% found just once. These records were also assigned to another study, of yellow fever vaccine responses in identical twins.

Sequencing used CD4+ T cells sorted from blood. The receptors were sampled from a woman aged 18-29 years in good health.

CDR3 nucleotide sequence: TGTGCCAGCAGCGTAGAAACAGGAGACACAGATACGCAGTATTTT. Encoded protein: CASSVETGDTDTQYF. This chain uses TRBV9 with TRBJ2-3, with D possibly TRBD1 on 5 matching bases. Germline-derived CDR1 and CDR2 are SGDLS and YYNGEE. The CDR3 is 15 residues long. Trimming removed 0 bases from V and 2 bases from J, with 10 bases in between.

V usage is TRBV5-6 and J usage is TRBJ2-7, with D possibly being TRBD1 (6 bases). The CDR3 is made up of 15 amino acids. The germline CDR1 and CDR2 sequences are SGHDT and YYEEEE. The V end lost 4 bases, the J end lost 2 bases, and 16 bases lay between the germline ends. In DNA, the CDR3 is TGTGCCAGCAGCGGTGGGATCAGGGGACCCTACGAGCAGTACTTC. Its protein product is CASSGGIRGPYEQYF.

This chain's CDR3 is CSASRGGQGNSPLHF. The DNA of the CDR3 is TGCAGTGCTAGCAGGGGGGGACAGGGGAATTCACCCCTCCACTTT. The rearrangement links TRBV20-1 to TRBJ1-6, with TRBD1 matching over 10 bases. Germline lookup yields CDR1 DFQATT and CDR2 SNEGSKA (reference sequence). With 3 bases clipped from V and 7 bases from J, the junction kept 6 bases outside the gene matches. This CDR3 spans 15 amino acids.

CDR3 residues: CSARDRRRGGNEQFF. The CDR3 DNA reads as TGCAGTGCTAGAGATCGGCGGCGAGGAGGCAATGAGCAGTTCTTC. V is TRBV20-1 and J is TRBJ2-1, with D maybe TRBD2 (5 bases). Germline V gene lookup returns CDR1 DFQATT and CDR2 SNEGSKA (reference sequence). V was shortened by 0 bases and J by 6 bases, with 15 bases between the two germline ends. The CDR3 extends over 15 amino acids.

The chain couples TRBV20-1 to TRBJ2-1; 8 bases match TRBD2. The CDR3 runs 16 residues. The germline CDR1 and CDR2 sequences are DFQATT and SNEGSKA (reference sequence). V lost 1 base to trimming and J lost 6 bases; unmatched junction nucleotides: 11. CDR3 in DNA: TGCAGTGCTAGAGTAGTCAGCGGGGGAACCGTCAATGAGCAGTTCTTC. This encodes CSARVVSGGTVNEQFF.

This clonotype was seen a handful of times. The chain is built from TRBV11-3 and TRBJ1-1; the match to TRBD1 covers 7 bases. Unmatched junction bases numbered 4, after V lost 5 bases and J lost 1 base. The V gene's germline CDR1 is SGHNT and CDR2 YENEEA. The CDR3 covers 14 residues. The CDR3 region is CASSPGQENTEAFF. CDR3 DNA sequence: TGTGCCAGCAGCCCCGGACAGGAGAACACTGAAGCTTTCTTT.

This sequence joins TRBV24-1 and TRBJ2-1; TRBD2 matches 9 bases. The CDR3 covers 16 residues. The junction had 8 bases not matched to a gene; V was cut back by 0 bases and J by 9 bases. CDR1 is KGHDR and CDR2 is SFDVKD in the germline V gene. CDR3 DNA sequence: TGTGCCACCAGTGATTTGCGCGGGGGGGCACTTGCTGAGCAGTTCTTC. It is translated as CATSDLRGGALAEQFF.

This clonotype was observed a handful of times. The genes are TRBV18 and TRBJ2-5; D may be TRBD1 (6 bases). V was shortened by 4 bases and J by 1 base, with 13 bases between the two germline ends. The CDR3 totals 15 residues. Germline V lookup: CDR1 KGHSH, CDR2 LQKENI. The CDR3 nucleotides are TGTGCCAGCTCACGCTCACAGGGCGGCCAAGAGACCCAGTACTTC. Its translation: CASSRSQGGQETQYF. The variable domain in full, with the rest retrieved from reference TRBV18 and TRBJ2-5, is NAGVMQNPRHLVRRRGQEARLRCSPMKGHSHVYWYRQLPEEGLKFMVYLQKENIIDESGMPKERFSAEFPKEGPSILRIQQVVRGDSAAYFCASSRSQGGQETQYFGPGTRLLVL.

This chain connects TRBV18 to TRBJ1-4; D is ambiguous. Trimming stripped 4 bases from V and 8 bases from J, with 8 bases between. The CDR3 runs 12 residues. Germline loops: CDR1 KGHSH, CDR2 LQKENI. The CDR3 nucleotides are TGTGCCAGCTCACAGCGGCAGGAAAAACTGTTTTTT. Translation gives CASSQRQEKLFF.

Here the CDR3 DNA reads TGTGCCAGCAGTTACCCAGGCGGTAGGTTCTGGTATTTT. As protein: CASSYPGGRFWYF. This chain connects TRBV6-5 to TRBJ2-3; D unresolved. The CDR3 has 13 residues. V lost 2 bases and J 14 bases, leaving 17 bases between the germline ends. CDR1 and CDR2 from the germline V gene are MNHEY and SVGAGI.

This clonotype has at least ten counts. This chain links TRBV20-1 with TRBJ2-1; 7 bases line up with TRBD1. The CDR3 extends over 14 amino acids. V was clipped by 5 bases and J by 4 bases; unmatched bases: 8. Germline CDR1 and CDR2: DFQATT and SNEGSKA (reference sequence). CDR3 DNA: TGCAGTGCTGGACAGGTCTTCGGATACAATGAGCAGTTCTTC. Its translation: CSAGQVFGYNEQFF.

CDR3 region: CASSLPSGSRDEQYF. DNA of the CDR3: TGTGCCAGCAGCTTACCGAGCGGGAGTCGGGACGAGCAGTACTTC. The rearrangement uses TRBV13 and TRBJ2-7; TRBD2 agrees at 8 bases. The ends lost 2 bases at V and 5 bases at J; junction bases unmatched: 8. Germline values: CDR1 PRHDT, CDR2 FYEKMQ (reference sequence). This CDR3 region has 15 residues.

J is TRBJ2-3 and V is TRBV28, with 7 bases aligning to TRBD2. The germline CDR1 and CDR2 sequences are MDHEN and SYDVKM. The CDR3 contains 15 residues. V lost 3 bases to trimming and J lost 7 bases; unmatched junction nucleotides: 10. In nucleotides, the CDR3 is TGTGCCAGCAGTTTCGATAGGACTAGGCGCCATACGCAGTATTTT. This sequence encodes CASSFDRTRRHTQYF.

V is TRBV21-1 and J is TRBJ1-1; the D call in the table, TRBD1, was not verified against the DNA. TRBV21-1 is a pseudogene segment. This CDR3 has 15 amino acids. The CDR3 loop is CASSARQGGNTEAFF. The CDR3 DNA follows: TGTGCCAGCAGCGCCCGACAGGGCGGAAACACTGAAGCTTTCTTT.

The chain uses TRBV14 and TRBJ2-7, with D possibly TRBD1 on 6 matching bases. The CDR3 sequence is 14 residues long. V was pared by 4 bases and J by 6 bases, with 16 bases between. Germline lookup yields CDR1 SGHDN and CDR2 FVKESK. The CDR3 DNA is TGTGCCAGCAGCCCTTCACAGGGTGATCGCGAGCAGTACTTC. Translated, it gives CASSPSQGDREQYF. Together with reference TRBV14 and TRBJ2-7, the CDR3 gives the full variable domain: EAGVTQFPSHSVIEKGQTVTLRCDPISGHDNLYWYRRVMGKEIKFLLHFVKESKQDESGMPNNRFLAERTGGTYSTLKVQPAELEDSGVYFCASSPSQGDREQYFGPGTRLTVT.

The rearrangement uses TRBV14 and TRBJ2-6; D might be TRBD1 (6 bases). The V end lost 2 bases, the J end lost 0 bases, and 14 bases lay between the germline ends. Per the germline V gene, CDR1 is SGHDN and CDR2 is FVKESK. The CDR3 consists of 18 residues. Here the CDR3 reads CASSQWAGVVSGANVLTF. The CDR3, as DNA: TGTGCCAGCAGCCAATGGGCAGGGGTCGTCTCTGGGGCCAACGTCCTGACTTTC.

This clonotype was recorded a few times. The chain uses TRBV6-1 and TRBJ2-1; the D gene could be TRBD1 or TRBD2 (6 bases each). V lost 4 bases and J lost 4, with 14 bases in between. Germline assignment: CDR1 MNHNS and CDR2 SASEGT. The CDR3 consists of 15 residues. The CDR3 reads CASSAWGASYNEQFF. The CDR3 DNA sequence: TGTGCCAGCAGTGCTTGGGGGGCGTCGTACAATGAGCAGTTCTTC.

This clonotype was seen a handful of times. V is TRBV5-1 and J is TRBJ2-3; D perhaps matches TRBD1 (5 bases). The CDR3 covers 16 residues. The germline CDR1 and CDR2 sequences are SGHRS and YFSETQ. V lost 0 bases and J 4 bases, leaving 15 bases between the germline ends. The CDR3 DNA reads TGCGCCAGCAGCTTGGGATTGATGGGGCCGGCAGATACGCAGTATTTT. As protein: CASSLGLMGPADTQYF.

This clonotype has ten or more counts. The chain recombines TRBV9 with TRBJ2-3; a weak D match, TRBD1 (6 bases). V was clipped by 0 bases and J by 7 bases, with 12 bases between them. The CDR3 sequence is 14 residues long. The germline CDR1 and CDR2 sequences are SGDLS and YYNGEE. CDR3 DNA sequence: TGTGCCAGCAGCGTAGGTACAGGGAGAAATACGCAGTATTTT. It translates to CASSVGTGRNTQYF. Drawing the rest from reference TRBV9 and TRBJ2-3, the complete variable domain is DSGVTQTPKHLITATGQRVTLRCSPRSGDLSVYWYQQSLDQGLQFLIQYYNGEERAKGNILERFSAQQFPDLHSELNLSSLELGDSALYFCASSVGTGRNTQYFGPGTRLTVL.

This clonotype showed up just a few times. This rearrangement joins TRBV7-3 to TRBJ2-2; D not resolved. The germline V and J ends were trimmed by 1 base and 5 bases, with 11 bases remaining between them. This CDR3 region has 15 residues. Germline values: CDR1 SGHTA, CDR2 FQGTGA. CDR3 region: CASSLSPDTTGELFF. CDR3 sequence (DNA): TGTGCCAGCAGCTTAAGCCCTGATACAACCGGGGAGCTGTTTTTT.

The chain has TRBV6-1 and TRBJ2-7, with D perhaps TRBD1 (6 bases). This CDR3 contains 14 residues. Trimming took off 5 bases at V and 7 bases at J, with 18 bases between the two ends. In germline, CDR1 is MNHNS, CDR2 SASEGT. In DNA, the CDR3 is TGTGCCAGCAGTCCACGGGACACCAGAGGAGAGCAGTACTTC. Its translation is CASSPRDTRGEQYF.

This clonotype was detected many times. The rearrangement uses TRBV2 and TRBJ1-1; 7 bases align to TRBD1. The V gene's germline CDR1 is SNHLY and CDR2 FYNNEI. The CDR3 is 13 amino acids. The V gene end was trimmed by 6 bases and the J gene end by 4 bases; junction bases not matched to a gene: 5. As DNA, the CDR3 is TGTGCCAGCAGGAGGGGGCAGGCCACTGAAGCTTTCTTT. This codes for CASRRGQATEAFF.

There are a few counts of this clonotype. The chain links TRBV28 to TRBJ1-4; TRBD1 matches 8 bases. The CDR3 contains 15 residues. The germline V gene encodes CDR1 MDHEN and CDR2 SYDVKM. Germline trimming cut 4 bases from V and 3 bases from J; bases unmatched to any gene: 4. For the CDR3, the DNA is TGTGCCAGCAGTTCTCGGACAGGGCCTAATGAAAAACTGTTTTTT. This encodes CASSSRTGPNEKLFF.

This clonotype was seen more than once but under ten times. The chain joins TRBV15 to TRBJ2-5; 10 positions agree with TRBD2. The germline V gene encodes CDR1 LNHNV and CDR2 YYDKDF (reference sequence). This CDR3 has 17 amino acids. V was pared by 0 bases and J by 1 base, with 5 bases of the junction left unmatched. CDR3 in amino acids: CATSREPSGGAQETQYF. The CDR3 DNA is TGTGCCACCAGCAGAGAGCCCAGCGGGGGGGCCCAAGAGACCCAGTACTTC.

The rearrangement uses TRBV12-3 or TRBV12-4 and TRBJ2-7; weak D call: TRBD1 (5 bases). This CDR3 spans 14 amino acids. Between the trimmed V and J ends, which lost 1 base and 9 bases, there was a span of 16 bases. The CDR3 protein is CASSLVGTGLRQYF. The CDR3 nucleotides read TGTGCCAGCAGTTTAGTTGGTACAGGTTTAAGGCAGTACTTC.

CDR3 region: CSATHMAGGREETQYF. Written as DNA, the CDR3 is TGCAGTGCTACCCACATGGCGGGGGGCCGGGAAGAGACCCAGTACTTC. The V call is TRBV20-1, the J call TRBJ2-5; 8 bases align to TRBD2. With V trimmed by 4 bases and J by 3 bases, 13 bases remained unmatched. The germline CDR1 and CDR2 sequences are DFQATT and SNEGSKA (reference sequence). The CDR3 is 16 residues long.

This clonotype showed up just a few times. The genes are TRBV5-1 and TRBJ2-4; TRBD1 aligns across 9 bases. The germline gives CDR1 SGHRS, CDR2 YFSETQ. The CDR3 totals 14 residues. The V gene end was trimmed by 4 bases and the J gene end by 7 bases; junction bases not matched to a gene: 6. CDR3 protein: CASSQDRGGNIQYF. CDR3 bases: TGCGCCAGCAGCCAGGACAGGGGAGGGAACATTCAGTACTTC. The entire variable domain, with the rest obtained from reference TRBV5-1 and TRBJ2-4, is as follows: KAGVTQTPRYLIKTRGQQVTLSCSPISGHRSVSWYQQTPGQGLQFLFEYFSETQRNKGNFPGRFSGRQFSNSRSEMNVSTLELGDSALYLCASSQDRGGNIQYFGAGTRLSVL.

This clonotype came up a few times. The chain couples TRBV29-1 to TRBJ1-1; maybe TRBD1 (5 bases). The ends were cut back, 3 bases at V and 0 bases at J, with 14 bases in the middle. This CDR3 spans 15 amino acids. The germline CDR1 and CDR2 sequences are SQVTM and ANQGSEA. The CDR3 bases are TGCAGCGTTGATGGTTTTCGGGGCCTGAACACTGAAGCTTTCTTT. It encodes CSVDGFRGLNTEAFF.

This clonotype was detected only a few times. V gene TRBV7-2 combines with J gene TRBJ1-4, with a tentative D call TRBD1 (5 bases). CDR1 and CDR2 from the germline V gene are SGHTA and FQGNSA. Trimming shortened V by 0 bases and J by 3 bases, and 11 bases separated the two germline ends. The CDR3 contains 16 residues. CDR3 sequence (DNA): TGTGCCAGCAGCTTAGCGCGGGGGTTGGCTAATGAAAAACTGTTTTTT. Protein sequence: CASSLARGLANEKLFF.

The genes are TRBV20-1 and TRBJ1-5; possibly TRBD1 for D (6 bases). With 3 bases removed from V and 6 bases from J, the gap between germline ends came to 18 bases. Germline assignment: CDR1 DFQATT and CDR2 SNEGSKA (reference sequence). CDR3 length equals 15 residues. CDR3 in amino acids: CSASIVSGGFQPQHF. CDR3 coding DNA: TGCAGTGCTAGCATCGTTTCTGGGGGCTTTCAGCCCCAGCATTTT.

The chain carries TRBV7-9 and TRBJ1-2; TRBD1 matches 7 bases. Trimming took 5 bases from V and 7 from J; bases not matched to a gene: 10. Per germline, CDR1 SEHNR and CDR2 FQNEAQ (reference sequence). This CDR3 comprises 14 residues. The DNA of the CDR3 is TGTGCCAGCAGCCTTAGTGGGACAGTACCTGGCTACACCTTC. Translated: CASSLSGTVPGYTF.